This TCR beta chain was documented in a study of cytomegalovirus exposure and HLA in healthy donors. Germline CDR1 SGHVS, CDR2 FQNEAQ. The CDR3 totals 14 residues. V lost 5 bases, J lost 6 bases, and 14 bases lay in between. 60 Vbeta and 13 Jbeta primers were used in PCR. TCRdb keeps only in-frame clones here, not all; method: immunoSEQ multiplex PCR. The sample gives around 150,000 clones, roughly 82% of which show up once; more than 3% is in the top ten. The source material was PBMCs. The rearrangement uses TRBV7-8 and TRBJ2-1; TRBD2 might be the D (5 bases). This TCR was recovered from a male donor in good health and CMV-seronegative. Here the CDR3 reads CASSPSSGINEQFF. CDR3 nucleotides: TGTGCCAGCAGCCCATCTTCGGGGATCAATGAGCAGTTCTTC.